The clone carrying this TCR beta chain was counted a single time. Its target is not known. This record comes from a study of Graves' ophthalmopathy and Graves' hyperthyroidism. Findings and limits, study-wide: Sensitivity reached about 70% and specificity approximately 78% when the model predicted ophthalmopathy progression.

In this cohort, patients with other autoimmune diseases, uncontrolled infections, pregnancy or lactation were excluded. Amplifying from RNA transcripts, the study obtained TCR beta CDR3 regions. HTBI-primed first-round RT-PCR preceded second-round multiplex PCR. From the multiplex PCR reads, TCRdb called clonotypes with MiXCR, one entry per CDR3 protein. The top ten clones hold around 10% of a sample with around 1.1 million distinct CDR3 sequences, roughly 35% of them seen once. The V gene's germline CDR1 is SGHTA and CDR2 FQGNSA. V was shortened by 1 base and J by 5 bases, with 5 bases between the two germline ends. CDR3 length equals 12 residues.

The J gene is TRBJ1-2, the V gene TRBV7-2; D is undetermined. This receptor was obtained from an adult man with Graves' hyperthyroidism. What was sequenced was peripheral blood or thyroid tissue (not recorded which). Written as DNA, the CDR3 is TGTGCCAGCAGCTTAGGGTGGTATGGCTACACCTTC. It is translated as CASSLGWYGYTF.